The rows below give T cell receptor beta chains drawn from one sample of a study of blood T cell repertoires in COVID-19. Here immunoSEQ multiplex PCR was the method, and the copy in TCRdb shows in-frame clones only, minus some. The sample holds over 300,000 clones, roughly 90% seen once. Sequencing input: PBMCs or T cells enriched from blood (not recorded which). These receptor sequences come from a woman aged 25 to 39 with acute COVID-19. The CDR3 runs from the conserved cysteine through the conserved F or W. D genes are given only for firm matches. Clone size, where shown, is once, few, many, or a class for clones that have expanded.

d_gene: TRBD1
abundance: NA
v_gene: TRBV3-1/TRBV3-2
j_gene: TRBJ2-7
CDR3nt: TGTGCCAGCAGACAAGGTAGGACAGGGATCTCATACGAGCAGTACTTC
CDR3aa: CASRQGRTGISYEQYF

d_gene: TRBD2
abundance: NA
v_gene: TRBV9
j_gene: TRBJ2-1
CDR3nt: TGTGCCAGCAGCGCCGAGCCTCGTTGGGGGGGAAAGCAGTTCTTC
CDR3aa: CASSAEPRWGGKQFF

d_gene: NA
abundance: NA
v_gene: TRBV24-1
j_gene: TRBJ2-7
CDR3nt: TGTGCCACCAGAATTGGAGGGCCCTCCTACGAGCAGTACTTC
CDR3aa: CATRIGGPSYEQYF

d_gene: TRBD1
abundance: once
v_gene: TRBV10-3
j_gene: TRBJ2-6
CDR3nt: TGTGCCATCAGTGAGACAACAGGGGCTGGGGCCAACGTCCTGACTTTC
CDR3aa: CAISETTGAGANVLTF

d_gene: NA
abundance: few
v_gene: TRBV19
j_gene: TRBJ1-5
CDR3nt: TGTGCCAGTAGGGCAAATGGGCCGGTAAATCAGCCCCAGCATTTT
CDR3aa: CASRANGPVNQPQHF

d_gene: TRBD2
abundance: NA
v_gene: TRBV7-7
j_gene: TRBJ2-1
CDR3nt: TGTGCCAGCAGCTTACCAGCGGGGGGAAACAATGAGCAGTTCTTC
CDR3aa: CASSLPAGGNNEQFF

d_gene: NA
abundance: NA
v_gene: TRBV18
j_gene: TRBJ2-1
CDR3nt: TGTGCCAGCTCAACCGAGCAGGGGAATGAGCAGTTCTTC
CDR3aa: CASSTEQGNEQFF

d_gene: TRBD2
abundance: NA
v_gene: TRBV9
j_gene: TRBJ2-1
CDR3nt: TGTGCCAGCAGCGTAACTAGCGACTCCTACAATGAGCAGTTCTTC
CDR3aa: CASSVTSDSYNEQFF

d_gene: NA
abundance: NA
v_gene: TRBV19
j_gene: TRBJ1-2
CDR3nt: TGTGCCAGTAGTATCAGGGACAATGAAGGCTACACCTTC
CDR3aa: CASSIRDNEGYTF

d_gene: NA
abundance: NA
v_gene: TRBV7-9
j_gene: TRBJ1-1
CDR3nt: TGTGCCAGCAGCCGCGGAGGCACTGAAGCTTTCTTT
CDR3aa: CASSRGGTEAFF

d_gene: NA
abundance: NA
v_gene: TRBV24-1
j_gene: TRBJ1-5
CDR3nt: TGTGCCACCAGTGACGCAGGGGTGGGTCAGCCCCAGCATTTT
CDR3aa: CATSDAGVGQPQHF

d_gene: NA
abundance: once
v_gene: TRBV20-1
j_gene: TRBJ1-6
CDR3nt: TGCAGTGCTAGTTCTTCGGACAGTCTGAGGTCACCCCTCCACTTT
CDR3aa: CSASSSDSLRSPLHF

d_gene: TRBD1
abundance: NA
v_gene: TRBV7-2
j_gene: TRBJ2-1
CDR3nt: TGTGCCAGCAGCCCCCGCGGCGAGGGGGCCATTCACTCCTACAATGAGCAGTTCTTC
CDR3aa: CASSPRGEGAIHSYNEQFF

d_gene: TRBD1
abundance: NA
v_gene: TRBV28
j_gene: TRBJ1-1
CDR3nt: TGTGCCAGCAGTTTATGGACAGGGCCGAACACTGAAGCTTTCTTT
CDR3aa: CASSLWTGPNTEAFF

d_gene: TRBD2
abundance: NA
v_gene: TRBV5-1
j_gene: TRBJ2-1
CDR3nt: TGCGCCAGTTGCGTCCTAGCGGGCTCCTACAATGAGCAGTTCTTC
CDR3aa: CASCVLAGSYNEQFF

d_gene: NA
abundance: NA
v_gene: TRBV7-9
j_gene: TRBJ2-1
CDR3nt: TGTGCCAGCACCTTTCGAGGGGGGGCGATCTATGAGCAGTTCTTC
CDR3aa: CASTFRGGAIYEQFF

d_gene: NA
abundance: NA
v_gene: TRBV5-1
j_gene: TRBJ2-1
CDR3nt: TGCGCCAGCAGCCAAGGACTCGAGCAGTTCTTC
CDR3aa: CASSQGLEQFF

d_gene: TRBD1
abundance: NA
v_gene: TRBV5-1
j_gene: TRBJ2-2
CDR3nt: TGCGCCAGCAGCCCCACAGGGGGCCGTGACACCGGGGAGCTGTTTTTT
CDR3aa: CASSPTGGRDTGELFF

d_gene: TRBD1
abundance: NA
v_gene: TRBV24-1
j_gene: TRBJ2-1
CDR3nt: TGTGCCACCAGTGACCGGACAGGGTTCCCCTACAATGAGCAGTTCTTC
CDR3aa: CATSDRTGFPYNEQFF

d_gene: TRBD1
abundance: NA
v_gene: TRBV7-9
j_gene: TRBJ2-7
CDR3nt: TGTGCCAGCAGCAATCCCAGTACAGGGGGCGCATCACACTACGAGCAGTACTTC
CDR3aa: CASSNPSTGGASHYEQYF

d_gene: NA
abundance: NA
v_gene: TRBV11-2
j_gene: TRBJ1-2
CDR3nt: TGTGCCAGCAGCTTCGGGTCTGGTTATGGCTACACCTTC
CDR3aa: CASSFGSGYGYTF

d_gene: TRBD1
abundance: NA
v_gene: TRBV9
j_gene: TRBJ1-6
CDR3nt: TGTGCCAGCAGCGTAGCTGGGACAGGGGTCTCACCCCTCCACTTT
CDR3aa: CASSVAGTGVSPLHF